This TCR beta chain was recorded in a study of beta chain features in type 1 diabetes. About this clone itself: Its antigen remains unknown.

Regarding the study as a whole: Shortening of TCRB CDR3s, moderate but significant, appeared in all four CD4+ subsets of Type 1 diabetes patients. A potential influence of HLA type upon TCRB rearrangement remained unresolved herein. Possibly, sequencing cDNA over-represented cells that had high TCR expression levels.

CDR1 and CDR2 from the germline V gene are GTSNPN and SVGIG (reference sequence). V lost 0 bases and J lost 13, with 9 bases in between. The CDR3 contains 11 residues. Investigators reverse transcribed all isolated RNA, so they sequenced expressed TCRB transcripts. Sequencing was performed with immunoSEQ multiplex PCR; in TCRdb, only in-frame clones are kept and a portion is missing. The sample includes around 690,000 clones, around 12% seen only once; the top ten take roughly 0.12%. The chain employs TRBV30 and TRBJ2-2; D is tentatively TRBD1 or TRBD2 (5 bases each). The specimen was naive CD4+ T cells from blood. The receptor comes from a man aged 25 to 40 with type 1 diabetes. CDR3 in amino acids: CAWSVQGALFF. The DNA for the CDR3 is TGTGCCTGGAGTGTCCAGGGAGCGCTGTTTTTT. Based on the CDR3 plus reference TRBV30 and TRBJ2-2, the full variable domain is SQTIHQWPATLVQPVGSPLSLECTVEGTSNPNLYWYRQAAGRGLQLLFYSVGIGQISSEVPQNLSASRPQDRQFILSSKKLLLSDSGFYLCAWSVQGALFFGEGSRLTVL.